The 19 T cell receptor beta chains below all came from one sample that was sequenced in a study of blood T cell repertoires in COVID-19. Data came from immunoSEQ multiplex PCR; TCRdb stores just in-frame clones and leaves some out. The table records approximately 300,000 clones, about 90% of them present only once. Specimen: peripheral blood. Receptor source: a woman aged 35 to 49 with acute or convalescent COVID-19.

The chain links TRBV6-6 to TRBJ1-2; TRBD1 agrees at 9 bases. Losses at the gene ends were 6 bases for V and 9 bases for J; bases not matched to a gene: 5. CDR3 length equals 12 residues. In germline, CDR1 is MNHNY, CDR2 SVGAGI (reference sequence). The CDR3 bases are TGTGCCAGCAGCCTACAGGGGGCCAGCTACACCTTC. It codes for CASSLQGASYTF.

This chain joins TRBV5-1 and TRBJ2-1, with TRBD2 matching 8 bases. The V gene end was trimmed by 4 bases and the J gene end by 8 bases; junction bases not matched to a gene: 8. The germline gives CDR1 SGHRS, CDR2 YFSETQ. This CDR3 has 14 residues. CDR3 region: CASSPGGAGDEQFF. CDR3 bases: TGCGCCAGCAGCCCGGGGGGGGCCGGGGATGAGCAGTTCTTC.

The rearrangement joins TRBV6-5 to TRBJ1-2; possible D gene TRBD1, 6 bases. Germline CDR1 reads MNHEY; CDR2 reads SVGAGI. The CDR3 is made up of 13 amino acids. V was cut by 6 bases and J by 2 bases, with 10 bases left in between. CDR3 bases: TGTGCCAGCAGAGACAGGCCCAACTATGGCTACACCTTC. Its translation is CASRDRPNYGYTF.

This chain links TRBV2 with TRBJ2-7; 8 bases align to TRBD2. CDR3 length: 14 residues. Germline CDR1 reads SNHLY; CDR2 reads FYNNEI. After removal of 5 bases from V and 0 bases from J, the junction contained 3 bases not matched to a gene. DNA for the CDR3: TGTGCCAGCAGTTCAGGGACTAGCTCCTACGAGCAGTACGTC. This codes for CASSSGTSSYEQYV.

In this sample, this clone turned up a few times. CDR3 region: CASKPQGVDYGYTF. The CDR3 coding sequence is TGTGCCAGCAAACCGCAGGGCGTGGACTATGGCTACACCTTC. The gene calls are TRBV27 and TRBJ1-2; D may be TRBD1 (5 bases). This CDR3 spans 14 amino acids. Trimming took off 7 bases at V and 3 bases at J, with 15 bases between the two ends. In germline, CDR1 is MNHEY, CDR2 SMNVEV (reference sequence).

Concerning this clone itself: Additional DNA sequences in this sample encode the identical CDR3. V is TRBV4-1 and J is TRBJ1-5; the match to TRBD1 covers 7 bases. The CDR3 has 15 amino acids. Germline V gives CDR1 MGHRA, CDR2 YSYEKL. The J segment lost 4 bases and the V segment lost 1 base, leaving 4 bases of the junction unmatched. The CDR3 region has the DNA TGCGCCAGCAGCCAAGTAAACAGGGGTAATCAGCCCCAGCATTTT. It codes for CASSQVNRGNQPQHF.

The chain joins TRBV4-2 to TRBJ1-2; 7 bases agree with TRBD1. The CDR3 extends over 15 amino acids. Germline V gene lookup returns CDR1 LGHNA and CDR2 YNFKEQ. The J segment lost 2 bases and the V segment lost 4 bases, leaving 7 bases of the junction unmatched. The CDR3 DNA reads TGTGCCAGCAGCCCCTCCCCGACAGGGAACTATGGCTACACCTTC. Translated, it gives CASSPSPTGNYGYTF.

The chain uses TRBV6-5 and TRBJ1-1, with 8 bases identical to TRBD1. Germline lookup yields CDR1 MNHEY and CDR2 SVGAGI. After removal of 2 bases from V and 1 base from J, the junction contained 6 bases not matched to a gene. The CDR3 spans 16 residues. The CDR3 DNA reads TGTGCCAGCAGTTACCCCTCAGGGGGCCCGAACACTGAAGCTTTCTTT. Translating gives CASSYPSGGPNTEAFF.

V gene TRBV18 combines with J gene TRBJ1-4, with a possible D match to TRBD1 (6 bases). Germline values: CDR1 KGHSH, CDR2 LQKENI. Between the trimmed V and J ends, which lost 1 base and 8 bases, there was a span of 14 bases. The CDR3 loop spans 15 amino acids. The CDR3 sequence: CASSPRDIKGEKLFF. The CDR3 DNA reads as TGTGCCAGCTCACCACGGGACATTAAGGGAGAAAAACTGTTTTTT.

CDR3 amino acids: CASSQSEGQAINQPQHF. CDR3 in DNA: TGTGCCAGCAGCCAATCCGAGGGACAGGCGATCAATCAGCCCCAGCATTTT. This rearrangement joins TRBV7-9 to TRBJ1-5; the match to TRBD1 covers 8 bases. V shed 5 bases, J shed 3 bases, and the junction held 12 bases outside the gene matches. The CDR3 is made up of 17 amino acids. Germline V CDR1 and CDR2: SEHNR, FQNEAQ (reference sequence).

The chain joins TRBV2 to TRBJ1-1, with D perhaps TRBD1 (5 bases). Germline CDR1 and CDR2: SNHLY and FYNNEI. V was pared by 6 bases and J by 4 bases, with 12 bases between. The CDR3 runs 13 residues. The CDR3, as DNA: TGTGCCAGCAGCCCCGGACAAGGCACTGAAGCTTTCTTT. It is translated as CASSPGQGTEAFF.

The V call is TRBV2, the J call TRBJ1-5; TRBD1 aligns across 8 bases. The trim removed 3 bases at V and 2 bases at J, leaving 0 bases unmatched. The CDR3 sequence is 14 residues long. The germline CDR1 and CDR2 sequences are SNHLY and FYNNEI. The CDR3 nucleotides read TGTGCCAGCAGTGAGACAGGGGGCAATCAGCCCCAGCATTTT. Amino acids: CASSETGGNQPQHF.

This chain uses TRBV5-1 with TRBJ1-1; D uncertain. V lost 2 bases, J lost 2 bases, and 7 bases lay in between. Per the germline V gene, CDR1 is SGHRS and CDR2 is YFSETQ. CDR3 length: 13 amino acids. The CDR3 is CASSFGPNTEAFF. In nucleotides, the CDR3 is TGCGCCAGCAGCTTTGGCCCTAACACTGAAGCTTTCTTT.

The chain carries TRBV6-2 or TRBV6-3 and TRBJ1-1, with a possible D match to TRBD1 (5 bases). Germline CDR1 reads MNHEY; CDR2 reads SVGEGT. V lost 4 bases, J lost 8 bases, and 17 bases lay in between. CDR3 size: 14 residues. In nucleotides, the CDR3 is TGTGCCAGCAGTTCCCGAGACAGTACCACCGAAGCTTTCTTT. This codes for CASSSRDSTTEAFF.

The chain has TRBV6-4 and TRBJ2-1, with TRBD2 matching 7 bases. Germline CDR1 MRHNA, CDR2 SNTAGT. Germline trimming cut 2 bases from V and 2 bases from J; bases unmatched to any gene: 6. The CDR3 length is 16 residues. In DNA, the CDR3 is TGTGCCAGCAGTGACATCTTCGGACTAGCCTACAATGAGCAGTTCTTC. It codes for CASSDIFGLAYNEQFF.

This chain connects TRBV4-1 to TRBJ2-7; D is unclear. Deletions cut 0 bases from V and 4 bases from J, with 16 bases between. The CDR3 covers 16 residues. Germline CDR1 is MGHRA and CDR2 is YSYEKL. This chain's CDR3 is CASSQEFGQAPYEQYV. The CDR3 coding sequence is TGCGCCAGCAGCCAAGAGTTTGGGCAGGCCCCTTACGAGCAGTACGTC.

The chain joins TRBV6-5 to TRBJ1-1; D perhaps matches TRBD1 (5 bases). Germline loops: CDR1 MNHEY, CDR2 SVGAGI. This CDR3 contains 12 residues. Deletions cut 6 bases from V and 8 bases from J, with 13 bases between. The CDR3 loop is CASRHGGEEAFF. As DNA, the CDR3 is TGTGCCAGCAGACACGGGGGAGAGGAAGCTTTCTTT.

Turning to this clone: Other nucleotide sequences in the sample specify the same CDR3. This chain joins TRBV5-6 and TRBJ1-5; maybe TRBD1 (5 bases). Germline V gene lookup returns CDR1 SGHDT and CDR2 YYEEEE. The CDR3 is 13 amino acids. Trimming shortened V by 0 bases and J by 5 bases, and 6 bases separated the two germline ends. This CDR3 reads CASSLGGDQPQHF. In DNA, the CDR3 is TGTGCCAGCAGCTTGGGGGGGGATCAGCCCCAGCATTTT.

The V call is TRBV10-3, the J call TRBJ2-7; 8 bases are a match to TRBD1. Unmatched junction bases numbered 4, after V lost 6 bases and J lost 3 bases. CDR1 and CDR2 from the germline V gene are ENHRY and SYGVKD. This CDR3 contains 13 residues. The CDR3 here is CAIRGTGGYEQYV. CDR3 nucleotides: TGTGCCATCAGGGGAACAGGGGGCTACGAGCAGTACGTC.